These 17 T cell receptor beta chains originate from one sample sequenced in a study of immune heterogeneity within non-small cell lung tumors. Using 32 V and 13 J primers, multiplex PCR amplified TCR beta CDR3. TCRdb reprocessed the multiplex PCR reads with MiXCR, giving one entry per CDR3 protein. The repertoire holds roughly 20,000 distinct CDR3 sequences, with around 28% as singletons. Bulk tumor genomic DNA, roughly 600 ng per sample, was used as template. During surgery, each primary tumor gave multiple biopsies spaced as far apart as possible. Curative surgical treatment was performed in patients who had newly diagnosed, untreated non-small cell lung cancer. The sample was lung tumor tissue. The receptors stem from a man in his forties with non-small cell lung cancer.

On this clonotype: A clone one base away is much larger, so this may be a read error. The chain is built from TRBV2 and TRBJ2-7; no clear D gene. The CDR3 has 11 residues. The germline V and J ends were trimmed by 2 bases and 8 bases, with 7 bases remaining between them. Germline V gene data show CDR1 as SNHLY and CDR2 as FYNNEI. The CDR3 spells CASSEWIKQYF. CDR3 nucleotide sequence: TGTGCCAGCAGTGAATGGATCAAGCAGTACTTC.

In the case of this clonotype: With a much larger clone just one base away, this may be a read error. The chain combines TRBV6-1 with TRBJ1-4, with D maybe TRBD1 (5 bases). Between the trimmed V and J ends, which lost 7 bases and 7 bases, there was a span of 13 bases. Looked up from germline, CDR1 is MNHNS and CDR2 is SASEGT. CDR3 length: 13 amino acids. CDR3 sequence reads: CASTWGVIEKLFF. Here the CDR3 DNA reads TGTGCCAGCACCTGGGGGGTAATTGAAAAACTGTTTTTT.

This clonotype came up once. This may stem from a read error, because a much larger clone lies one nucleotide away. The rearrangement links TRBV12-5 to TRBJ2-7; 8 nucleotides line up with TRBD1. CDR3 length equals 13 residues. Germline V gives CDR1 LGHNT, CDR2 FRNRAP. In DNA form, the CDR3 reads TGTGTTAGTGGTTGGACAGGGCTCAACGAGCAGTACTTC. Its translation: CVSGWTGLNEQYF.

The rearrangement uses TRBV18 and TRBJ2-1; D may correspond to TRBD1 or TRBD2 (5 bases each). Germline CDR1 is KGHSH and CDR2 is LQKENI. V lost 3 bases to trimming and J lost 6 bases, with 18 bases between them. The CDR3 runs to 16 residues. The CDR3 loop reads CASSPLLRSGGNEQFF. CDR3 coding DNA: TGTGCCAGCTCACCTCTTCTTCGGAGTGGGGGCAATGAGCAGTTCTTC.

This clonotype was observed at least ten times. The rearrangement uses TRBV24-1 and TRBJ2-7; D not resolved. The V end lost 5 bases, the J end lost 2 bases, and 6 bases lay between the germline ends. The CDR3 length is 12 residues. The germline CDR1 and CDR2 sequences are KGHDR and SFDVKD. The CDR3 DNA follows: TGTGCCACCAGTGGTGATACCTACGAGCAGTACTTC. Protein: CATSGDTYEQYF.

Ten or more counts support this clonotype. V and J are TRBV11-2 and TRBJ1-6; unclear D gene. The CDR3 runs 17 residues. Germline loops: CDR1 SGHAT, CDR2 FQNNGV. V gave up 3 bases and J gave up 0 bases, with 12 bases separating them. The CDR3 loop is CASSFRTVSSYNSPLHF. DNA for the CDR3: TGTGCCAGCAGCTTTAGGACCGTGAGCTCCTATAATTCACCCCTCCACTTT. The complete variable domain, with remaining parts taken from reference TRBV11-2 and TRBJ1-6, reads EAGVAQSPRYKIIEKRQSVAFWCNPISGHATLYWYQQILGQGPKLLIQFQNNGVVDDSQLPKDRFSAERLKGVDSTLKIQPAKLEDSAVYLCASSFRTVSSYNSPLHFGNGTRLTVT.

By share, this clonotype counts as medium-sized. V usage is TRBV18 and J usage is TRBJ2-3; possibly TRBD1 for D (5 bases). Germline CDR1 and CDR2: KGHSH and LQKENI. The CDR3 extends over 13 amino acids. Trimming took 2 bases from V and 12 from J, leaving 15 bases between them. CDR3 coding DNA: TGTGCCAGCTCACCAGGGGCTGGCCAACCCCAGTATTTT. Amino acid sequence: CASSPGAGQPQYF.

This clonotype came up a few times. The rearrangement joins TRBV6-1 to TRBJ2-5; D is possibly TRBD2 (6 bases). CDR1 is MNHNS, CDR2 SASEGT, per germline. With 6 bases removed from V and 1 base from J, the gap between germline ends came to 12 bases. The CDR3 is made up of 14 amino acids. The CDR3 spells CASSRGTSQETQYF. The CDR3 bases are TGTGCCAGCAGCCGCGGGACTTCCCAAGAGACCCAGTACTTC.

To note about this clonotype: A much larger clone differs by one base, so this may be a read error. This rearrangement joins TRBV12-5 to TRBJ2-5, with D perhaps being TRBD1 or TRBD2 (5 bases each). V lost 2 bases to trimming and J lost 9 bases, with 10 bases between them. Looked up from germline, CDR1 is LGHNT and CDR2 is FRNRAP. The CDR3 runs to 12 residues. CDR3: CASGLLGEPQYF. In nucleotides, the CDR3 is TGTGCTAGTGGTTTGCTGGGGGAGCCCCAGTACTTC.

V and J are TRBV4-1 and TRBJ2-1; 10 nucleotides line up with TRBD1. This CDR3 is built from 15 residues. Looked up from germline, CDR1 is MGHRA and CDR2 is YSYEKL. Germline trimming cut 4 bases from V and 3 bases from J; bases unmatched to any gene: 3. The DNA of the CDR3 is TGCGCCAGCAGCCTTCGGACAGGGGGCTACAATGAGCAGTTCTTC. Protein sequence: CASSLRTGGYNEQFF.

The J gene is TRBJ2-5, the V gene TRBV10-2, with D tentatively TRBD2 (6 bases). The CDR3 spans 12 residues. Germline lookup yields CDR1 WSHSY and CDR2 SAAADI. Trimming shortened V by 8 bases and J by 4 bases, and 11 bases separated the two germline ends. Here the CDR3 reads CASRELGETQYF. The DNA for the CDR3 is TGCGCCAGCCGGGAGTTGGGAGAGACCCAGTACTTC.

This clonotype was detected ten times or more. The rearrangement links TRBV7-8 to TRBJ2-4; 10 positions agree with TRBD2. There are 20 residues in the CDR3. V lost 5 bases and J lost 0; bases outside the gene matches: 16. The germline V gene encodes CDR1 SGHVS and CDR2 FQNEAQ. The CDR3: CASSPSVGAGGLPAKNIQYF. The CDR3 DNA sequence: TGTGCCAGCAGCCCGTCCGTAGGAGCGGGAGGGCTCCCAGCCAAAAACATTCAGTACTTC.

In this sample, this clonotype turned up many times. The rearrangement joins TRBV30 to TRBJ2-5; 8 nucleotides match TRBD1. There are 14 residues in the CDR3. Germline assignment: CDR1 GTSNPN and CDR2 SVGIG (reference sequence). V dropped 2 bases and J dropped 2; count of bases not matched to a gene: 4. CDR3 sequence (DNA): TGTGCCTGGAGTCCAACAGGGGGTCAAGAGACCCAGTACTTC. Translated, it gives CAWSPTGGQETQYF.

This clonotype was found a few times. The gene calls are TRBV3-1 and TRBJ1-2; D uncertain. Germline CDR1 and CDR2: LGHDT and YNNKEL (reference sequence). Trimming took 8 bases from V and 8 from J, leaving 15 bases between them. This CDR3 spans 12 amino acids. CDR3 sequence reads: CASFTRVLGYTF. In nucleotides, the CDR3 is TGTGCCAGCTTCACCCGTGTTTTGGGCTACACCTTC.

Details on this clonotype: A read error is possible here, since a much larger clone lies one base away. The chain carries TRBV15 and TRBJ1-4, with a weak D call TRBD1 (6 bases). Trimming pared 3 bases from V and 5 bases from J, leaving 19 bases between. The CDR3 totals 17 residues. Germline V gene lookup returns CDR1 LNHNV and CDR2 YYDKDF (reference sequence). The CDR3 loop reads CATSRFTGYSINEKLFF. CDR3 in DNA: TGTGCCACCAGCAGGTTCACAGGGTACAGTATCAATGAAAAACTGTTTTTT.

Note on this clonotype: Since a much larger clone is just one base distant, this may be a read error. The chain couples TRBV5-1 to TRBJ2-2; D is undetermined. V lost 4 bases to trimming and J lost 4 bases, with 14 bases between them. The CDR3 is 15 amino acids. Germline V gene data show CDR1 as SGHRS and CDR2 as YFSETQ. CDR3 protein: CASSRLASSTGELFF. In DNA, the CDR3 is TGCGCCAGCAGCCGTCTCGCCTCGAGCACCGGGGAGCTGTTTTTT. Drawing the rest from reference TRBV5-1 and TRBJ2-2, the complete variable domain is KAGVTQTPRYLIKTRGQQVTLSCSPISGHRSVSWYQQTPGQGLQFLFEYFSETQRNKGNFPGRFSGRQFSNSRSEMNVSTLELGDSALYLCASSRLASSTGELFFGEGSRLTVL.

Ten or more counts support this clonotype. J is TRBJ2-7 and V is TRBV2; 14 bases are a match to TRBD2. The CDR3 contains 19 residues. V lost 6 bases, J lost 2 bases, and 15 bases stayed unmatched. Looked up from germline, CDR1 is SNHLY and CDR2 is FYNNEI. Written as DNA, the CDR3 is TGTGCCAGCAGGGCCGCGACTAGCGGGAGGGCCCTCCTGACCTACGAGCAGTACTTC. Translated: CASRAATSGRALLTYEQYF.